This TCR beta chain was observed in a study of T cells after yellow fever vaccination. Study observations and caveats: Although the secondary response was weaker, it peaked faster, at day 5 versus 15. Most primary-vaccination clones reappeared after the booster (approximately 96% CD4, 88% CD8).

TCRdb processed the 5' RACE reads anew with MiXCR; each CDR3 protein has one entry. The table shows 350,000 to 450,000 distinct CDR3 sequences, with 6.2% occurring only once. V was clipped by 5 bases and J by 6 bases, with 15 bases between them. Germline V gene sequence: CDR1 SGHTA, CDR2 FQGNSA. The CDR3 consists of 14 residues. This clonotype was recorded at least ten times. Its antigen is undetermined. This sequence originates from a man under 40 who received the YFV17D yellow fever vaccine. The chain joins TRBV7-2 to TRBJ2-3; D not certain. The sample here was PBMCs, taken 5 days after the yellow fever booster vaccination. CDR3 coding DNA: TGTGCCAGCAGCCCCCGGGCAGGCGCGGATACGCAGTATTTT. Translated: CASSPRAGADTQYF.